A selection of T cell receptor beta chains follows, all from one sample in a study of T cell changes during pregnancy in multiple sclerosis. Libraries were prepared by immunoSEQ multiplex PCR; TCRdb keeps only in-frame clonotypes and omits some of them. The data show some 110,000 clones, roughly 92% seen once. The specimen was peripheral blood, collected in the third trimester of pregnancy. All receptors come from a female donor with multiple sclerosis, enrolled in a pregnancy study. The CDR3 runs from the conserved cysteine through the conserved F or W. D genes are given only for firm matches. Not all rows give a size; the values are once, few, many and, for expanded clones, a class.

d_gene: TRBD1; v_gene: TRBV5-4; abundance: NA; j_gene: TRBJ2-1; CDR3nt: TGTGCCATATCGGACAGGGTAAACGATGAGCAGTTCTTC; CDR3aa: CAISDRVNDEQFF
d_gene: NA; v_gene: TRBV11-3; abundance: NA; j_gene: TRBJ1-1; CDR3nt: TGTGCCAGCAGCCTCGGCGGGGGACTGAACACTGAAGCTTTCTTT; CDR3aa: CASSLGGGLNTEAFF
d_gene: NA; v_gene: TRBV27; abundance: NA; j_gene: TRBJ2-7; CDR3nt: TGTGCCAGCAGTTCCCGTGGGGGGGCGGAGCAGTACTTC; CDR3aa: CASSSRGGAEQYF
d_gene: TRBD2; v_gene: TRBV2; abundance: NA; j_gene: TRBJ2-7; CDR3nt: TGTGCCAGCAACCGACTAGCGGGATTCGTCGAGCAGTACTTC; CDR3aa: CASNRLAGFVEQYF
d_gene: TRBD1; v_gene: TRBV5-3; abundance: NA; j_gene: TRBJ1-4; CDR3nt: TGTGCCAGAAGCTTGGGAGGGGGCGCAGGTAATGAAAAACTGTTTTTT; CDR3aa: CARSLGGGAGNEKLFF
d_gene: NA; v_gene: TRBV5-4; abundance: NA; j_gene: TRBJ2-7; CDR3nt: TGTGCCAGCAGCTTGGACTTCGCCTCCTACGAGCAGTACTTC; CDR3aa: CASSLDFASYEQYF
d_gene: TRBD1; v_gene: TRBV11-2; abundance: NA; j_gene: TRBJ2-6; CDR3nt: TGTGCCAGCAGCTTAAGGTCACAGGGGGCTTACTCTGGGGCCAACGTCCTGACTTTC; CDR3aa: CASSLRSQGAYSGANVLTF
d_gene: NA; v_gene: TRBV25-1; abundance: few; j_gene: TRBJ1-5; CDR3nt: TGTGCCAGCCGTGGGGCAGGGGAACGTCAGCCCCAGCATTTT; CDR3aa: CASRGAGERQPQHF
d_gene: NA; v_gene: TRBV19; abundance: NA; j_gene: TRBJ1-2; CDR3nt: TGTGCCAGTAGTAGGTTCGAGGGCGGTTGGGATGGCTACACCTTC; CDR3aa: CASSRFEGGWDGYTF
d_gene: NA; v_gene: TRBV16; abundance: NA; j_gene: TRBJ1-1; CDR3nt: TGTGCCAGCAGCCAATCTCGACATATTGGGAACACTGAAGCTTTCTTT; CDR3aa: CASSQSRHIGNTEAFF
d_gene: TRBD2; v_gene: TRBV5-1; abundance: NA; j_gene: TRBJ2-7; CDR3nt: TGCGCCAGCAGCTCCACTAGCGGGGCTTACGAGCAGTACTTC; CDR3aa: CASSSTSGAYEQYF
d_gene: TRBD1; v_gene: TRBV4-1; abundance: once; j_gene: TRBJ1-5; CDR3nt: TGCGCCAGCAGCCCCGACAGGGGGAAGATGAATCAGCCCCAGCATTTT; CDR3aa: CASSPDRGKMNQPQHF
d_gene: TRBD2; v_gene: TRBV6-5; abundance: NA; j_gene: TRBJ2-1; CDR3nt: TGTGCCAGCGGCGTCGGGACTAGCGGGTACAATGAGCAGTTCTTC; CDR3aa: CASGVGTSGYNEQFF
d_gene: NA; v_gene: TRBV16; abundance: NA; j_gene: TRBJ1-1; CDR3nt: TGTGCCAGCAGCCAGGGCCCGAACACTGAAGCTTTCTTT; CDR3aa: CASSQGPNTEAFF
d_gene: TRBD1; v_gene: TRBV5-1; abundance: NA; j_gene: TRBJ2-1; CDR3nt: TGCGCCAGCAGCTTGGGGAGTGGGACAGGAGGCAATGAGCAGTTCTTC; CDR3aa: CASSLGSGTGGNEQFF
d_gene: NA; v_gene: TRBV6-6; abundance: NA; j_gene: TRBJ1-5; CDR3nt: TGTGCCAGCAGCCAACAGGGTGGGGGCAATCAGCCCCAGCATTTT; CDR3aa: CASSQQGGGNQPQHF
d_gene: TRBD2; v_gene: TRBV9; abundance: NA; j_gene: TRBJ2-6; CDR3nt: TGTGCCAGCAGCGTATATGGGAGGGTTTCTGGGGCCAACGTCCTGACTTTC; CDR3aa: CASSVYGRVSGANVLTF
d_gene: TRBD1; v_gene: TRBV19; abundance: NA; j_gene: TRBJ1-4; CDR3nt: TGTGCCAGTACCCTCCCGGGACAGGGGAATGAAAAACTGTTTTTT; CDR3aa: CASTLPGQGNEKLFF
d_gene: TRBD1; v_gene: TRBV18; abundance: NA; j_gene: TRBJ1-5; CDR3nt: TGTGCCAGCTCAGCGGGACAGGGTAATCAGCCCCAGCATTTT; CDR3aa: CASSAGQGNQPQHF
d_gene: NA; v_gene: TRBV2; abundance: NA; j_gene: TRBJ1-2; CDR3nt: TGTGCCAGCAGTGGGAGAGACAGGTACTATGGCTACACCTTC; CDR3aa: CASSGRDRYYGYTF
d_gene: TRBD1; v_gene: TRBV4-2; abundance: NA; j_gene: TRBJ2-5; CDR3nt: TGTGCCAGCAGTAAGAGTGGACAGGGACAAGAGACCCAGTACTTC; CDR3aa: CASSKSGQGQETQYF
d_gene: TRBD2; v_gene: TRBV5-1; abundance: NA; j_gene: TRBJ2-1; CDR3nt: TGCGCCGGTAGTAGCGGGAGAGAGAATGAGCAGTTCTTC; CDR3aa: CAGSSGRENEQFF
d_gene: NA; v_gene: TRBV6-1; abundance: NA; j_gene: TRBJ2-3; CDR3nt: TGTGCCAGCAGTCCAGCGAGAACAGATACGCAGTATTTT; CDR3aa: CASSPARTDTQYF
d_gene: NA; v_gene: TRBV7-3; abundance: once; j_gene: TRBJ2-3; CDR3nt: TGTGCCAGCAGCCTAAGGCCCCCAGATACGCAGTATTTT; CDR3aa: CASSLRPPDTQYF
d_gene: NA; v_gene: TRBV5-1; abundance: NA; j_gene: TRBJ1-2; CDR3nt: TGCGCCAGCAGCCCGGGGGGATCTGGCTACACCTTC; CDR3aa: CASSPGGSGYTF